This T cell receptor (beta chain) comes out of a study of OX40 agonist ivuxolimab in advanced cancers. Overall study results and limits: The 0.1-3.0 mg/kg partial responders had among the lowest clonal expansion.

Comment on this clone: Its specificity is unknown.

Trimming took off 2 bases at V and 1 base at J, with 14 bases between the two ends. Per the germline V gene, CDR1 is ENHRY and CDR2 is SYGVKD. The CDR3 contains 16 residues. Only in-frame clones appear in the TCRdb table, and some are missing; sequencing was by immunoSEQ multiplex PCR. The sample comprises some 63,000 clones, about 83% of which are singletons, and around 25% rests with the top ten. This clonotype was sampled from an adult with an advanced solid tumor such as melanoma, head and neck, liver or kidney cancer. V usage is TRBV10-3 and J usage is TRBJ1-1; D may be TRBD1 (5 bases). The sample in question was CD4+ or CD8+ T cells sorted from blood, obtained in a trial of the OX40 agonist ivuxolimab. CDR3 DNA sequence: TGTGCCATCAGTGAGGGGGAGGGGAACTCGAACACTGAAGCTTTCTTT. Amino acid sequence: CAISEGEGNSNTEAFF.